This is a list of T cell receptor beta chains from one sample in a study of a mutant IDH1 vaccine in newly diagnosed glioma. These receptors have no identified antigens. Here immunoSEQ multiplex PCR was the method, and the copy in TCRdb shows in-frame clones only, minus some. The table includes tens of thousands of clones, roughly 83% detected once. Sequenced material: PBMCs, taken from a glioma patient whose treatment included an IDH1 peptide vaccine. All receptors derive from a woman aged 45-60 years with glioma. The CDR3 runs from the conserved cysteine through the conserved F or W. Some rows have no size entry. The others give once, few or many, or a class for an expanded clone.

.	TRBV4-1	15	TRBJ2-2	CASSPTEAGAGELFF
.	TRBV9	12	TRBJ1-2	CASSAGNQGYTF
.	TRBV19	13	TRBJ2-1	CASSIQTGNEQFF
.	TRBV7-2	16	TRBJ1-5	CASSPGATGEGQPQHF
once	TRBV19	16	TRBJ1-5	CASSTLQTGGNQPQHF
.	TRBV6-6	13	TRBJ2-2	CASKTGNTGELFF
.	TRBV30	15	TRBJ1-1	CAWKEPDRMNTEAFF
once	TRBV25-1	12	TRBJ2-7	CASSDRAYEQYF
.	TRBV6-1	14	TRBJ2-5	CASSEGLTSGGSYF
.	TRBV10-1	15	TRBJ2-5	CASSRRVGKTETQYF
.	TRBV27	12	TRBJ2-3	CASNGNLDTQYF
.	TRBV7-2	12	TRBJ1-1	CASSFQGWTAFF
.	TRBV7-9	16	TRBJ1-5	CASSSIQGLANQPQHF
.	TRBV5-1	15	TRBJ1-1	CASSLGIRMNTEAFF
few	TRBV18	13	TRBJ1-4	CASSPGWGDQLFF
once	TRBV5-1	13	TRBJ2-5	CASSLSGMETQYF
.	TRBV4-2	16	TRBJ1-4	CASSQASGATNEKLFF
.	TRBV7-2	14	TRBJ2-5	CASSLGSRQETQYF
.	TRBV4-1	16	TRBJ2-2	CASSQDGGLNTGELFF
.	TRBV6-4	14	TRBJ2-1	CASRKDRVSNEQFF
.	TRBV27	16	TRBJ2-2	CASSVPGQHNTGELFF
.	TRBV7-2	15	TRBJ1-4	CASSSSGGAGEKLFF
.	TRBV5-4	14	TRBJ2-7	CASSLSGGTYEQYF
.	TRBV19	13	TRBJ1-2	CASSIVQVNGYTF
.	TRBV5-1	14	TRBJ2-2	CASSREGGTGELFF
.	TRBV6-6	15	TRBJ2-7	CASSYRGDPSYEQYF
.	TRBV27	16	TRBJ1-1	CASSFIGGGPNTEAFF
.	TRBV18	16	TRBJ1-3	CASSSGQAPSGNTIYF
.	TRBV4-1	15	TRBJ2-1	CASSQVVSGYNEQFF
.	TRBV10-3	15	TRBJ1-3	CAISPGQGLGNTIYF
.	TRBV10-1	13	TRBJ2-7	CASSALRRGEQYF
few	TRBV5-1	12	TRBJ1-1	CASSLDVTEAFF
.	TRBV5-1	14	TRBJ1-2	CASSPRTALGGYTF
.	TRBV29-1	13	TRBJ1-2	CSVWGRVGYGYTF
.	TRBV5-6	12	TRBJ2-3	CASSLGADTQYF
.	TRBV18	15	TRBJ2-5	CASSTYLGGQETQYF
.	TRBV7-9	15	TRBJ2-5	CASSLGDRGQETQYF
.	TRBV6-1	14	TRBJ2-7	CASSLGQAMYEQYF
.	TRBV7-9	15	TRBJ2-1	CASSLAAGYNNEQFF
.	TRBV5-6	14	TRBJ1-2	CASSLRHGTYGYTF
.	TRBV5-1	15	TRBJ2-3	CASSLSTGSADTQYF
few	TRBV21-1	15	TRBJ2-7	CASSLGQTTSYEQYF
.	TRBV18	16	TRBJ1-1	CASSPRDRLINTEAFF
few	TRBV5-1	12	TRBJ2-7	CASSLGLDEQYF
.	TRBV5-1	13	TRBJ2-2	CASSLDGTGELFF
.	TRBV5-4	14	TRBJ2-5	CASSLGWEQETQYF
.	TRBV6-6	14	TRBJ2-7	CASSYTMGVDEQYF
.	TRBV15	15	TRBJ2-1	CATSPRVSEGDEQFF
.	TRBV29-1	14	TRBJ1-2	CSASVGEGRGGYTF
.	TRBV10-3	13	TRBJ2-7	CATSGDSSYEQYF
.	TRBV2	12	TRBJ1-1	CASELRGQQAFF
few	TRBV19	15	TRBJ1-5	CASSRVMGYNQPQHF